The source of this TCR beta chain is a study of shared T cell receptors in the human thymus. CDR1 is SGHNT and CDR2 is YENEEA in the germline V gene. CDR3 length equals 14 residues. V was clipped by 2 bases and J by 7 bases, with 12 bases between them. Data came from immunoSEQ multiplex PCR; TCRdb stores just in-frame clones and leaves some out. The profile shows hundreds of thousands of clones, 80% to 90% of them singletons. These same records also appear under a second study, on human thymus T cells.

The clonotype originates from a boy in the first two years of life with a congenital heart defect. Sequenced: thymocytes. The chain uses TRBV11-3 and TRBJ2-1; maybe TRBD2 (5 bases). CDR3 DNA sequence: TGTGCCAGCAGCTTAACTAGTTCTGGGAATGAGCAGTTCTTC. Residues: CASSLTSSGNEQFF.